A single sample gave rise to the 8 T cell receptor beta chains below, sequenced in a study of T cell responses to AZD1222 COVID-19 vaccine. Repertoires were generated with immunoSEQ multiplex PCR, while TCRdb's copy carries only in-frame clones and drops some. Of some 69,000 clones listed, roughly 80% are singletons. This material consisted of peripheral blood, taken 28 days after the second AZD1222 dose. The receptor set was obtained from an adult who received the AZD1222 COVID-19 vaccine.

This clone came up a few times. This rearrangement joins TRBV27 to TRBJ1-4; D remains ambiguous. The CDR3 contains 15 residues. The germline gives CDR1 MNHEY, CDR2 SMNVEV (reference sequence). With 1 base removed from V and 8 bases from J, the gap between germline ends came to 14 bases. CDR3 loop: CASSLFRSWTEKLFF. The CDR3 coding sequence is TGTGCCAGCAGTTTATTCAGATCCTGGACCGAAAAACTGTTTTTT. Full variable domain (missing parts from reference TRBV27 and TRBJ1-4): EAQVTQNPRYLITVTGKKLTVTCSQNMNHEYMSWYRQDPGLGLRQIYYSMNVEVTDKGDVPEGYKVSRKEKRNFPLILESPSPNQTSLYFCASSLFRSWTEKLFFGSGTQLSVL.

This clone appeared a few times. The genes are TRBV7-9 and TRBJ1-1; D is perhaps TRBD1 (5 bases). CDR3 size: 17 residues. V was cut by 1 base and J by 5 bases, with 20 bases left in between. Germline V lookup: CDR1 SEHNR, CDR2 FQNEAQ (reference sequence). Here the CDR3 reads CASSLGLGQGQRTEAFF. CDR3 nucleotides: TGTGCCAGCAGCTTAGGCTTGGGTCAGGGCCAGAGGACTGAAGCTTTCTTT.

This chain links TRBV6-2 or TRBV6-3 with TRBJ2-1; 7 nucleotides agree with TRBD2. CDR3 size: 14 residues. The germline CDR1 and CDR2 sequences are MNHEY and SVGEGT. Unmatched junction bases numbered 7, after V lost 2 bases and J lost 9 bases. CDR3 DNA sequence: TGTGCCAGCAGTTACGTCGGCAGGGAGGGTGAGCAGTTCTTC. Translation: CASSYVGREGEQFF.

The chain employs TRBV6-6 and TRBJ2-7; D is possibly TRBD1 (6 bases). The CDR3 has 14 residues. Germline V gives CDR1 MNHNY, CDR2 SVGAGI (reference sequence). Trimming removed 2 bases at V and 3 bases at J, with 11 bases between. The CDR3 DNA sequence: TGTGCCAGCAGTTACCTAAGACAGGACTACGAGCAGTACTTC. Translated, it gives CASSYLRQDYEQYF.

This chain uses TRBV30 with TRBJ1-1; D gene ambiguous. Per germline, CDR1 GTSNPN and CDR2 SVGIG (reference sequence). V was pared by 3 bases and J by 5 bases, with 16 bases between. The CDR3 has 14 amino acids. The CDR3: CAWRDGAWGTEAFF. DNA for the CDR3: TGTGCCTGGAGGGATGGCGCCTGGGGAACTGAAGCTTTCTTT.

The chain employs TRBV19 and TRBJ1-4, with D possibly TRBD1 on 5 matching bases. The CDR3 sequence is 14 residues long. Trimming shortened V by 10 bases and J by 3 bases, and 15 bases separated the two germline ends. Germline-derived CDR1 and CDR2 are LNHDA and SQIVND (reference sequence). CDR3 residues: CATSYGGANEKLFF. CDR3 DNA sequence: TGTGCCACCTCCTACGGGGGAGCTAATGAAAAACTGTTTTTT.

The rearrangement links TRBV5-4 to TRBJ1-2, with D possibly TRBD1 on 5 matching bases. V dropped 5 bases and J dropped 8 bases, with 22 bases sitting between them. The germline gives CDR1 SGHNT, CDR2 YYREEE (reference sequence). The CDR3 spans 15 residues. The CDR3 region is CASREAAQARGGYTF. The CDR3 bases are TGTGCCAGCAGAGAAGCCGCCCAGGCACGGGGGGGCTACACCTTC.

In its sample, this clone was seen once. The chain joins TRBV5-6 to TRBJ1-4; D is undetermined. Trimming cost V 3 bases and J 3 bases, with 12 bases left between them. This CDR3 is built from 15 residues. Looked up from germline, CDR1 is SGHDT and CDR2 is YYEEEE. CDR3 DNA sequence: TGTGCCAGCAGCTGGGGTGGAGAACCTAATGAAAAACTGTTTTTT. Protein sequence: CASSWGGEPNEKLFF.